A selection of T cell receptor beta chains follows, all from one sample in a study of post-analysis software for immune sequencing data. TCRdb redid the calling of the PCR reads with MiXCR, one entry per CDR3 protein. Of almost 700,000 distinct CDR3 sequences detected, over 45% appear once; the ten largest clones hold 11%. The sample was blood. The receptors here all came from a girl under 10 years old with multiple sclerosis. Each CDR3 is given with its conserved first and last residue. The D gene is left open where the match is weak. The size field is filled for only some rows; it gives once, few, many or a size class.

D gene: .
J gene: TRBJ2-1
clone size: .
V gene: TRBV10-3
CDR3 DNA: TGTGCCATCAGTCCCTTCGGGGAAGCGGTCTCCTACAATGAGCAGTTCTTC
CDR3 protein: CAISPFGEAVSYNEQFF

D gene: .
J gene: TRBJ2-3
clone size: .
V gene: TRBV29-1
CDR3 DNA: TGCAGCGTTGAAGGCCTACGCCCCACAGATACGCAGTATTTT
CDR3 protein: CSVEGLRPTDTQYF

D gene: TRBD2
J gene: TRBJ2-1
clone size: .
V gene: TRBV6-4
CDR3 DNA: TGTGCCAGCAGTGACAGCGACGGACTAGCGGGATCGACGCAGTTCTTC
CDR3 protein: CASSDSDGLAGSTQFF

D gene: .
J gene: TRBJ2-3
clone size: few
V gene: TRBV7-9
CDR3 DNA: TGTGCCAGCAGCTCGGGATTAGATACGCAGTATTTT
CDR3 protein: CASSSGLDTQYF

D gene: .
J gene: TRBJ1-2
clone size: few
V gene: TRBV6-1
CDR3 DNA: TGTGCCAGCAGTAGACATGGCTACACCTTC
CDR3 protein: CASSRHGYTF

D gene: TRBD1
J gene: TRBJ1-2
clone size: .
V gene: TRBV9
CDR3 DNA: TGTGCCAGCAGCGTAGCAGGGGGCTATGGCTACACCTTC
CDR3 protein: CASSVAGGYGYTF

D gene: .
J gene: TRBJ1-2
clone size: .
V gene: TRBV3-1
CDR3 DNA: TGTGCCAGCAGCCAAGATCTAACCTCGGCGGGTCTCAGAAACAGGTCTGGAGATGGCTACACCTTC
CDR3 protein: CASSQDLTSAGLRNRSGDGYTF

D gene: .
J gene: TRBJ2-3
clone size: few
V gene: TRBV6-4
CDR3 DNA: TGTGCCAGCAGTGACCCAGTGTCAGATACGCAGTATTTT
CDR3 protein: CASSDPVSDTQYF

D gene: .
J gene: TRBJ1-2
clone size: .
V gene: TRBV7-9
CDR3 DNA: TGTGCCAGCCAGAATCTACAGGGAAATGGCTACACCTTC
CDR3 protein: CASQNLQGNGYTF

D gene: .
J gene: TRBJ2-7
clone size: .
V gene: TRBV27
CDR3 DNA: TGTGCCAGCAGTTCTCAACCGACGGGGGTTCCCTACGAGCAGTACTTC
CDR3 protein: CASSSQPTGVPYEQYF

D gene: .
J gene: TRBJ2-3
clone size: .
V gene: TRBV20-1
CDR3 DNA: TGCAGTGCTAGTTCAGGGAACACAGATACGCAGTATTTT
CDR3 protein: CSASSGNTDTQYF

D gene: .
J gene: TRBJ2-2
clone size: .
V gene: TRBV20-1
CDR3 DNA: TGCAGTGCAGGGGGGCCAGGCACCGGGGAGCTGTTTTTT
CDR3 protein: CSAGGPGTGELFF

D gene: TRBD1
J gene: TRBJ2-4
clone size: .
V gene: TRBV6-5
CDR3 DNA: TGTGCCAGCAGTTCCCGACAGGGGGCTTGGGCCAAAAACATTCAGTACTTC
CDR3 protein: CASSSRQGAWAKNIQYF

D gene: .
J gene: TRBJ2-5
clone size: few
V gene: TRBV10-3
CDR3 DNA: TGTGCCATCAGTGAGAGGGTGATTGGAGAGACCCAGTACTTC
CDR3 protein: CAISERVIGETQYF

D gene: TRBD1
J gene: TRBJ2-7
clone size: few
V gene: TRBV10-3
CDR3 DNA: TGTGCCATCAGTGATCCCTCCCAGGGGGCATGGTACGAGCAGTACTTC
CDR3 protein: CAISDPSQGAWYEQYF

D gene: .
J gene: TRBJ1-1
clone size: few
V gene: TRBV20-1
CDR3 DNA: TGCAGTGCTAGAGTTGCTAACACTGAAGCTTTCTTT
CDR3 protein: CSARVANTEAFF

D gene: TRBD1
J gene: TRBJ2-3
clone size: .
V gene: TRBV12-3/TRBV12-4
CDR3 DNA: TGTGCCAGCACGTCCCCCGGGACAGGGACCGGGGGGTACACAGATACGCAGTATTTT
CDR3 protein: CASTSPGTGTGGYTDTQYF

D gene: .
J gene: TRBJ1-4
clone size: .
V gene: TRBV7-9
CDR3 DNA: TGTGCCAGCAGTTTCGACGGCGAAAAACTGTTTTTT
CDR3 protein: CASSFDGEKLFF

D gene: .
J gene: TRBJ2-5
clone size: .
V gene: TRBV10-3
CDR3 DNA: TGTGCCATCAGTGAAGTGGGGCAGCAGGAGACCCAGTACTTC
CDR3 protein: CAISEVGQQETQYF

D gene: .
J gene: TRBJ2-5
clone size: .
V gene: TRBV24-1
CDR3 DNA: TGTGCCACCAGTGACGATCGTCACAGTCAAATTTTCCAAGAGACCCAGTACTTC
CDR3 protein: CATSDDRHSQIFQETQYF

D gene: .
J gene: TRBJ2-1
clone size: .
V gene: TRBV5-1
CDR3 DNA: TGCGCCAGCAGCACCGGACAGTACAATGAGCAGTTCTTC
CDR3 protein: CASSTGQYNEQFF

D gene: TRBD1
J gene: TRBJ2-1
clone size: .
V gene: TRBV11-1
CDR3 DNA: TGTGCCAGCGGAAACCGTGACAGGGCGGGTGAGCAGTTCTTC
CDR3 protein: CASGNRDRAGEQFF

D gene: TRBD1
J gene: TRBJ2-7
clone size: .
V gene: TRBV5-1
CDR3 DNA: TGCGCCAGCAGCCCCCCGGGACAGGCGGCCTACGAGCAGTACTTC
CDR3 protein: CASSPPGQAAYEQYF

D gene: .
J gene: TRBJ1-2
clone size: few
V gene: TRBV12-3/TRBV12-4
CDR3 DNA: TGTGCCAGCTCCATGGAAGGACGATATGGCTACACCTTC
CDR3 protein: CASSMEGRYGYTF

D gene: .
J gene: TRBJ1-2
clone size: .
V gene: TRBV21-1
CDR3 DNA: TGTACCAGCAGCGCCCACTATGGCTACACCTTC
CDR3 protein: CTSSAHYGYTF

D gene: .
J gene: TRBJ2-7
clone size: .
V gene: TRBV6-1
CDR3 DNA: TGTGCCAGCAGTGAACCGTACGGGGCGGCTTCCTACGAGCAGTACTTC
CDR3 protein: CASSEPYGAASYEQYF

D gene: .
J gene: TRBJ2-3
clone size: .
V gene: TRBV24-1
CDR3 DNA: TGTGCCACCAGTGGACACAGGGCGTTTGACACAGATACGCAGTATTTT
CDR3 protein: CATSGHRAFDTDTQYF

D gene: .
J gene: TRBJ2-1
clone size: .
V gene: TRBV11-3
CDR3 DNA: TGTGCCAGCAGCCCAAACCACGGCGGCAGTCACAATGAGCAGTTCTTC
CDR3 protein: CASSPNHGGSHNEQFF

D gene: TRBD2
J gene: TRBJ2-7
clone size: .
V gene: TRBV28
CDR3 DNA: TGTGCCAGCAGTTCCCCTAGCGGGAGGGGCTCCTACGAGCAGTACTTC
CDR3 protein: CASSSPSGRGSYEQYF

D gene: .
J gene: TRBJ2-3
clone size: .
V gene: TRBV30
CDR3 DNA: TGTGCCTGGAGTCCCCAGGGATATACGCAGTATTTT
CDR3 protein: CAWSPQGYTQYF

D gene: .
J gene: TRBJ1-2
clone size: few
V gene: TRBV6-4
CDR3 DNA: TGTGCCAGCAGTGTGGTGAAGGGACTCTATGGCTACACCTTC
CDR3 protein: CASSVVKGLYGYTF

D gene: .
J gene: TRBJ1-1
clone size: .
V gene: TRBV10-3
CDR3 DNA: TGTGCCATCAGTGATTTCCCGGGCACTGAAGCTTTCTTT
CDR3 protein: CAISDFPGTEAFF

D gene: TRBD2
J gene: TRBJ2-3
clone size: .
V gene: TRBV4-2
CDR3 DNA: TGTGCCAGCAGCCCCCTAACTAGCGGGGGGCTGCTGTATACGCAGTATTTT
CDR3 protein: CASSPLTSGGLLYTQYF

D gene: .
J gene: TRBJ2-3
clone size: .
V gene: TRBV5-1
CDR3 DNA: TGCGCCAGCAGCGCTGGACAGTCTAGCACAGATACGCAGTATTTT
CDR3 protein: CASSAGQSSTDTQYF

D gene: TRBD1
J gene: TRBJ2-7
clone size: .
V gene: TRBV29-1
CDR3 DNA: TGCAGCGGACAGGGCTCCTACGAGCAGTACTTC
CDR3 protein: CSGQGSYEQYF

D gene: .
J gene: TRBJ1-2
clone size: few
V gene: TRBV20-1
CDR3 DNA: TGCAGTGCTAGACCTCTTACGACCGGCCGGGGCTACACCTTC
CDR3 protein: CSARPLTTGRGYTF

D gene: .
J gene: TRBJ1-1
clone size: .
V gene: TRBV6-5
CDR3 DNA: TGTGCCAGCAGTGGGAGAGCCCAAGAAGCTTTCTTT
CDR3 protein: CASSGRAQEAFF

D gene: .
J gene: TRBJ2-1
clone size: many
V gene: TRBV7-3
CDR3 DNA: TGTGCCAGCAGCCCGGACAGATCCTACAATGAGCAGTTCTTC
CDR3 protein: CASSPDRSYNEQFF

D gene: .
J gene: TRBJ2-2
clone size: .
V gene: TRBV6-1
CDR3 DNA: TGTGCCAGCAGTGAACGACAGATTAACACCGGGGAGCTGTTTTTT
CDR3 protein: CASSERQINTGELFF

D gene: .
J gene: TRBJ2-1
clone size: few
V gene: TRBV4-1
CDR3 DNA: TGCGCCAGCAGCCAGGCGGTTGGGACTGCAAGCAATGAGCAGTTCTTC
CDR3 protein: CASSQAVGTASNEQFF

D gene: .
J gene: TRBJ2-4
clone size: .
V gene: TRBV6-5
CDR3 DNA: TGTGCCAGCAAGGGGTGGAACATTCAGTACTTC
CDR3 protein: CASKGWNIQYF